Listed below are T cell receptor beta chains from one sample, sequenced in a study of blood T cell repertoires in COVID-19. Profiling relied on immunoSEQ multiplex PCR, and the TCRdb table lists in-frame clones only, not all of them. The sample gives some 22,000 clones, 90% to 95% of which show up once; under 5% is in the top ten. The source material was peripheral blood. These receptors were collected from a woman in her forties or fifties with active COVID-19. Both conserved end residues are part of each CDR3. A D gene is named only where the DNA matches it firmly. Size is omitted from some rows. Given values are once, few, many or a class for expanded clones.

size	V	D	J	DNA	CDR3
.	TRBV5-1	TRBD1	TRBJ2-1	TGCGCCAGCAGCAGAACAGGGGGGCTGAATGAGCAGTTCTTC	CASSRTGGLNEQFF
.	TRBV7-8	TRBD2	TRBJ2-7	TGTGCCAGCAGGACGCTAGCGGGGGACTACGAGCAGTACTTC	CASRTLAGDYEQYF
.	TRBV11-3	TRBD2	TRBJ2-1	TGTGCCAGCAGCGCCTTAGCGGGGGTACACAATGAGCAGTTCTTC	CASSALAGVHNEQFF
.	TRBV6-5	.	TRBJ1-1	TGTGCCAGCAGTTACGGTGTACAGGGAAGGTTGCAGGCTTTCTTT	CASSYGVQGRLQAFF
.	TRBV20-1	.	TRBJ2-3	TGCAGTGCTGGGGAGGCGGATACGCAGTATTTT	CSAGEADTQYF
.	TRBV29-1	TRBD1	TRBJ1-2	TGCAGCGTTGGAATACAGGGGGCAGATGGCTACACCTTC	CSVGIQGADGYTF
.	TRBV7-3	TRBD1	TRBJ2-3	TGTGCCAGCAGCTTAAATCCGGGACAGGGGGTTGTAGATACGCAGTATTTT	CASSLNPGQGVVDTQYF
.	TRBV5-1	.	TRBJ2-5	TGCGCCAGCAGCTTAGGGGGGGATATTGGGTTCGTTACAGAGACCCAGTACTTC	CASSLGGDIGFVTETQYF
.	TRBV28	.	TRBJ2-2	TGTGCCAGCAGTCCCCCAGGGGCTGACACCGGGGAGCTGTTTTTT	CASSPPGADTGELFF
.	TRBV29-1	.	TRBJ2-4	TGCAGCGTTGAAGCCCTAAACATTCAGTACTTC	CSVEALNIQYF
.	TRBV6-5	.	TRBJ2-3	TGTGCCAGCAGTCCCCACACAGATACGCAGTATTTT	CASSPHTDTQYF
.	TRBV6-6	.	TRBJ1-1	TGTGCCAGCAGTGGCCCCGAAAACACTGAAGCTTTCTTT	CASSGPENTEAFF
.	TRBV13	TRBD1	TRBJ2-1	TGTGCCAGCAGCTTAGCAGGGGACAGCTCCTACAATGAGCAGTTCTTC	CASSLAGDSSYNEQFF
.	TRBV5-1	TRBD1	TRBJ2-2	TGCGCCAGCAGCTCCGGGACAGGGGACACCGGGGAGCTGTTTTTT	CASSSGTGDTGELFF
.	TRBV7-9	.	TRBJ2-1	TGTGCCAGCAGCCCGTCCCGGGTTTACAATGAGCAGTTCTTC	CASSPSRVYNEQFF
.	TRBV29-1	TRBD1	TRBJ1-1	TGCAGCGCCGGAGAGGGGGCTGGGAACACTGAAGCTTTCTTT	CSAGEGAGNTEAFF
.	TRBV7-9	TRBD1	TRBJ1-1	TGTGCCAGCAGCCGTTCGACAGGGACGAACACTGAAGCTTTCTTT	CASSRSTGTNTEAFF
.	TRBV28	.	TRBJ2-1	TGTGCCAGCAGTTTTAGATACAATGAGCAGTTCTTC	CASSFRYNEQFF
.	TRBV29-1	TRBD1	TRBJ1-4	TGCAGCGTGAAGACAGGGTCTGAAAAACTGTTTTTT	CSVKTGSEKLFF
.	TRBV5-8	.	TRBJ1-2	TGTGCCAGCACTAATCTGGCGGTCGGCTACACCTTC	CASTNLAVGYTF
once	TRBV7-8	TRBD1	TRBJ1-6	TGTGCCAGCAGCTTAGTGTTTCAAGGGACAGGGAGTTATTCACCCCTCCACTTT	CASSLVFQGTGSYSPLHF
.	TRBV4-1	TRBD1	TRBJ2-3	TGCGCCAGCAGCCAAGGGGACAGGTTAGATACGCAGTATTTT	CASSQGDRLDTQYF
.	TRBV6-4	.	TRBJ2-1	TGTGCCAGCAGTGTAATGAACCTAGCGAGTCCGGATGAGCAGTTCTTC	CASSVMNLASPDEQFF
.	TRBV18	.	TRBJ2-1	TGTGCCAGCTCACCCCCCAGGGGGGACAATGAGCAGTTCTTC	CASSPPRGDNEQFF
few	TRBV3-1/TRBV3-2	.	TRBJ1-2	TGTGCCAGCACACTTGGGGGGGTTGGATTCCCTTATGGCTACACCTTC	CASTLGGVGFPYGYTF
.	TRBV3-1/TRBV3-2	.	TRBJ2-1	TGTGCCAGCAGCCAGGGTAGCGGACGCACCAATGAGCAGTTCTTC	CASSQGSGRTNEQFF
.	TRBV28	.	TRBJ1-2	TGTGCCAGCAGTTCCCCCGAGCCGGAGGGTAGGGGCTACACCTTC	CASSSPEPEGRGYTF
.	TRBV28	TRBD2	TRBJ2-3	TGTGCCAGCAGCCCCATGAGTAGCGGGACATCTAGCACAGATACGCAGTATTTT	CASSPMSSGTSSTDTQYF
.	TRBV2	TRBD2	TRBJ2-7	TGTGCCAGCAGCCTCACGGGGGGGTTGCCCTACGAGCAGTACTTC	CASSLTGGLPYEQYF
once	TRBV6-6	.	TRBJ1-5	TGTGCCAGCACCCCGGGGGGGAGCGGCCAGCCCCAGCATTTT	CASTPGGSGQPQHF
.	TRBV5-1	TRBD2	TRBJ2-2	TGCGCCAGCAGCACCGGTTCTAGCGGGGTTTTGGGCGGGGAGCTGTTTTTT	CASSTGSSGVLGGELFF
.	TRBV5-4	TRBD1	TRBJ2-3	TGTGCCAGCAGCACACCGGGACAGGGGGCAGATACGCAGTATTTT	CASSTPGQGADTQYF
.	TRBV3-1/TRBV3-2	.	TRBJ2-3	TGTGCCAGCAGCCGAGGAGTGGGCACAGATACGCAGTATTTT	CASSRGVGTDTQYF
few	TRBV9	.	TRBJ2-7	TGTGCCAGCAGCGTATTGGGTTCCCCAGGTTCCGAGCAGTACTTC	CASSVLGSPGSEQYF
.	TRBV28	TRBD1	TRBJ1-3	TGTGCCAGCAGTTTATATGGGGACAGGGTCGGAAACACCATATATTTT	CASSLYGDRVGNTIYF
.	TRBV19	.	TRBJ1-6	TGTGCCAGTAGTATGAAGGTGGGGGCAGGTTCACCCCTCCACTTT	CASSMKVGAGSPLHF
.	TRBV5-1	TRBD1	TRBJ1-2	TGCGCCAGCAGCTCTGGACAGGGATTGAGCTATGGCTACACCTTC	CASSSGQGLSYGYTF
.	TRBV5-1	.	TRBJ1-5	TGCGCCAGCAGCTTGGGTGTCGGGAGCCAGCCCCAGCATTTT	CASSLGVGSQPQHF
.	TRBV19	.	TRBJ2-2	TGTGCCAGCAGGGAGAACACCGGGGAGCTGTTTTTT	CASRENTGELFF
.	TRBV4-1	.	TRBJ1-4	TGCGCCAGCAGCCATGCCCGCGGAACTAATGAAAAACTGTTTTTT	CASSHARGTNEKLFF
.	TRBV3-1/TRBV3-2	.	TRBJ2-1	TGTGCCAGCAGCCAAGGACTAGGATCCGATGAGCAGTTCTTC	CASSQGLGSDEQFF
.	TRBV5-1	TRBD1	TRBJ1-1	TGCGCCAGCCGACAGGGAAACACTGAAGCTTTCTTT	CASRQGNTEAFF
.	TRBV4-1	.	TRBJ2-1	TGCGCCAGCAGCCAAGATTCGAGACTCCTCTACAATGAGCAGTTCTTC	CASSQDSRLLYNEQFF
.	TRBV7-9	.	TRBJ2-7	TGTGCCAGCAGCTCCCTTGGGAGGTTGAACGAGCAGTACTTC	CASSSLGRLNEQYF
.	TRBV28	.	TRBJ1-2	TGTGCCAGCAGTTTGGAGATGGGGGGAATCTATGGCTACACCTTC	CASSLEMGGIYGYTF
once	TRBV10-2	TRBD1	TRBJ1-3	TGCGCCAGCAAGACCGGGACAGGCTCTGGAAACACCATATATTTT	CASKTGTGSGNTIYF
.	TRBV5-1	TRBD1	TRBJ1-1	TGCGCCAGCAGCCTAGGGACAGGCGTAGGCGTAGGTGCTGAAGCTTTCTTT	CASSLGTGVGVGAEAFF
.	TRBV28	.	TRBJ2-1	TGTGCCCTAGAACCCCTCGGGGATGAGCAGTTCTTC	CALEPLGDEQFF
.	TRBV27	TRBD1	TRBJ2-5	TGTGCCAGCAGTGGCGACAGGGTCGGGGAGACCCAGTACTTC	CASSGDRVGETQYF